This T cell receptor beta chain appears in the sequencing data of a study of blood T cell repertoires in COVID-19. The V end lost 0 bases, the J end lost 10 bases, and 15 bases lay between the germline ends. The CDR3 covers 15 residues. The germline V gene encodes CDR1 KGHSH and CDR2 LQKENI. In the original processing: The authors estimated nucleated cell counts from reference gene primer amplification. The method was immunoSEQ multiplex PCR; TCRdb's version includes in-frame clones alone and lacks a portion of them. The D gene and trimming were derived from the DNA, and the V and J assignments and clone size from that table. The table records roughly 230,000 clones, around 82% of them present only once. This study enrolled people aged roughly 18 to 100 from about two dozen US geographic areas. Researchers sorted participants into cohorts using their self-reported clinical history. This clone has only a few counts.

Material for sequencing was PBMCs or T cells enriched from blood (not recorded which). This sequence was found in a man aged 50 to 60 who had recovered from COVID-19. The chain has TRBV18 and TRBJ1-4; D not resolved. CDR3 nucleotide sequence: TGTGCCAGCTCACCACCATCTGACGGCGAGGGAAAACTGTTTTTT. It is translated as CASSPPSDGEGKLFF.